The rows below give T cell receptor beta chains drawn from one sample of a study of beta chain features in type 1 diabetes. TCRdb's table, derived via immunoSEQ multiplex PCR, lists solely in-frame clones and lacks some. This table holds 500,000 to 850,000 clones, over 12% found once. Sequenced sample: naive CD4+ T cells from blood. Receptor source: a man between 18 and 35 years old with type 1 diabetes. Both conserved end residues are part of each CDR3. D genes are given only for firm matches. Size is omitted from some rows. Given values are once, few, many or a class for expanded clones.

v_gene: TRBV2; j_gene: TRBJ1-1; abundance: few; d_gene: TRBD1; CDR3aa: CASSGTGTLNTEAFF; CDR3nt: TGTGCCAGCAGCGGGACAGGGACCTTGAACACTGAAGCTTTCTTT
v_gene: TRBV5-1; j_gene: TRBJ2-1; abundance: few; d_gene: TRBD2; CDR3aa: CASSLGSGGSYNEQFF; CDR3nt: TGCGCCAGCAGCCTGGGAAGCGGGGGCTCCTACAATGAGCAGTTCTTC
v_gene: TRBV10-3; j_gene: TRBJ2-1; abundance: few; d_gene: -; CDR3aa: CAISELEKVNEQFF; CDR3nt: TGTGCCATCAGTGAGCTTGAAAAGGTGAATGAGCAGTTCTTC
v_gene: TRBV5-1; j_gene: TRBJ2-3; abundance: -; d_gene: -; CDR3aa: CASSPTNALSTQYF; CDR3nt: TGCGCCAGCAGCCCGACTAACGCCTTAAGTACGCAGTATTTT
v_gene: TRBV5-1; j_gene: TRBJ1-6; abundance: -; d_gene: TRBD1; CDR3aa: CASSLAHGQGNSPLHF; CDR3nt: TGCGCCAGCAGCTTGGCCCACGGACAGGGTAATTCACCCCTCCACTTT
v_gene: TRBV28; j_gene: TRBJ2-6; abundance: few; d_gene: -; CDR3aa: CASSFQGSGANVLTF; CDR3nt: TGTGCCAGCAGTTTCCAGGGCTCTGGGGCCAACGTCCTGACTTTC
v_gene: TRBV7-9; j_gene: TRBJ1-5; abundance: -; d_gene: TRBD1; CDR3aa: CASSSSGTGTYSNQPQHF; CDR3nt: TGTGCCAGCAGCTCCTCCGGGACAGGGACATATAGCAATCAGCCCCAGCATTTT
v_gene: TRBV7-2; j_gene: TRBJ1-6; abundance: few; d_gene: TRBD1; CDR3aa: CASSLAAGGTGSPLHF; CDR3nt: TGTGCCAGCAGCTTAGCGGCAGGGGGGACGGGTTCACCCCTCCACTTT
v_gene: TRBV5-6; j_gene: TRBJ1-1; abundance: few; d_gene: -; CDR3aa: CASSPPEKVMNTEAFF; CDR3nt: TGTGCCAGCAGCCCCCCGGAAAAGGTCATGAACACTGAAGCTTTCTTT
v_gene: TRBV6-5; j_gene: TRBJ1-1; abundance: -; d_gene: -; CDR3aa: CASSYSTRGNTEAFF; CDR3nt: TGTGCCAGCAGTTACTCGACTAGGGGGAACACTGAAGCTTTCTTT
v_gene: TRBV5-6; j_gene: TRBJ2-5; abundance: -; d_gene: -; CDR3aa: CASSLRGTEETQYF; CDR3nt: TGTGCCAGCAGCTTGCGGGGGACGGAAGAGACCCAGTACTTC
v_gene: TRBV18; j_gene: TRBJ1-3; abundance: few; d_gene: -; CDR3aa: CASSPYAGNGNTIYF; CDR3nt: TGTGCCAGCTCACCATACGCAGGGAATGGAAACACCATATATTTT
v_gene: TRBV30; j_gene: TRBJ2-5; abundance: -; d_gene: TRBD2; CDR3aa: CAWKGLAGGETQYF; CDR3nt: TGTGCCTGGAAGGGACTAGCGGGGGGGGAGACCCAGTACTTC
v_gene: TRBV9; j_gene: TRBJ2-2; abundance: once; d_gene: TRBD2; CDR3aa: CASSPPTSGNTGELFF; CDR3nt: TGTGCCAGCAGCCCACCGACTAGCGGAAACACCGGGGAGCTGTTTTTT
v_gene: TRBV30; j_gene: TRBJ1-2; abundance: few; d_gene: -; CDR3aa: CAWSVRDASGYTF; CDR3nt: TGTGCCTGGAGTGTCAGGGACGCTTCTGGCTACACCTTC
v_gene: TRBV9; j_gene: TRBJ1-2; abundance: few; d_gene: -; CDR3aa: CASSVGGSNYGYTF; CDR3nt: TGTGCCAGCAGCGTCGGGGGCTCCAACTATGGCTACACCTTC
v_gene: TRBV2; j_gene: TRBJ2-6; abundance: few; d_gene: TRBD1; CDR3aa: CASSNRGPGANVLTF; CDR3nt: TGTGCCAGCAGTAACAGGGGCCCGGGGGCCAACGTCCTGACTTTC
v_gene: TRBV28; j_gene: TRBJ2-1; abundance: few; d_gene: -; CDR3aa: CASSTLLRYNEQFF; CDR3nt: TGTGCCAGCTCGACCCTCCTGCGCTACAATGAGCAGTTCTTC
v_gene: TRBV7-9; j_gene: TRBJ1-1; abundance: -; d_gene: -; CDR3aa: CASSLLEDTEAFF; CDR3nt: TGTGCCAGCAGCTTGCTTGAGGACACTGAAGCTTTCTTT
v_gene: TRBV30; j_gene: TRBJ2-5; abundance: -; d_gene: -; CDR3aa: CAWIGQGGWTQYF; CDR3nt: TGTGCCTGGATTGGGCAGGGGGGTTGGACCCAGTACTTC
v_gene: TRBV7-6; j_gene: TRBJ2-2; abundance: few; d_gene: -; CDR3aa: CASTLRRGTSNTGELFF; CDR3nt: TGTGCCAGCACCCTTAGGAGGGGCACGTCCAACACCGGGGAGCTGTTTTTT
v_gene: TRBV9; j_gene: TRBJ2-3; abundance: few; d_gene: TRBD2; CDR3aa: CASSVGLAGGNTDTQYF; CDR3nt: TGTGCCAGCAGCGTCGGACTAGCGGGGGGGAACACAGATACGCAGTATTTT
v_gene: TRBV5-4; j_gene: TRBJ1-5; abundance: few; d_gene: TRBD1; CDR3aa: CASSSGTGAQPQHF; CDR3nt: TGTGCCAGCAGCTCGGGGACAGGGGCCCAGCCCCAGCATTTT
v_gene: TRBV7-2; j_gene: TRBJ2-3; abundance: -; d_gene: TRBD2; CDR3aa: CASSSRTRTDTQYF; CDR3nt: TGTGCCAGCAGCTCTAGGACTAGGACAGATACGCAGTATTTT
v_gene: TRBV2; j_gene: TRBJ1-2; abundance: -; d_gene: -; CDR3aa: CASTSGLAAAYTF; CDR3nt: TGTGCCAGCACCTCTGGATTGGCGGCTGCCTACACCTTC
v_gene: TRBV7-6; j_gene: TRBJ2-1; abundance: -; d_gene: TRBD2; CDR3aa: CASSFSGGGYEQFF; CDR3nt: TGTGCCAGCAGCTTCAGCGGGGGGGGCTATGAGCAGTTCTTC
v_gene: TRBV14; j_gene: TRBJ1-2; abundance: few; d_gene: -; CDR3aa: CASSQVRLLTF; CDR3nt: TGTGCCAGCAGCCAAGTCAGGCTTCTCACCTTC
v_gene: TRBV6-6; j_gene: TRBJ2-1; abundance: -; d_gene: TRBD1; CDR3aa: CASSTGTGFEQFF; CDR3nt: TGTGCCAGCAGCACCGGGACAGGGTTTGAGCAGTTCTTC
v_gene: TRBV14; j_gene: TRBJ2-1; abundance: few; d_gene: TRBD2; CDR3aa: CASSPGGAGPQWRNEQFF; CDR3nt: TGTGCCAGCAGCCCCGGGGGGGCGGGACCTCAGTGGCGGAATGAGCAGTTCTTC